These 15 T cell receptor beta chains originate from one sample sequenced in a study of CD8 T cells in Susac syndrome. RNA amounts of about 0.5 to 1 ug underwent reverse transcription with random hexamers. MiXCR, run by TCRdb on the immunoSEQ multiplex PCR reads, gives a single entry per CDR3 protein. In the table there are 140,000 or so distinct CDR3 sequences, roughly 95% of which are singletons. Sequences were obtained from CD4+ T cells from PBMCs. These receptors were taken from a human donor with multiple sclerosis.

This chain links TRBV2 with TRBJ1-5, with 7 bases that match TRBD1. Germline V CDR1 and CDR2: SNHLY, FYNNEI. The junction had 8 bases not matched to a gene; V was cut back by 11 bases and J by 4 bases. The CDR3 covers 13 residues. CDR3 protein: CAGGTDYNQPQHF. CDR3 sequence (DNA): TGTGCCGGCGGGACAGATTATAATCAGCCCCAGCATTTT.

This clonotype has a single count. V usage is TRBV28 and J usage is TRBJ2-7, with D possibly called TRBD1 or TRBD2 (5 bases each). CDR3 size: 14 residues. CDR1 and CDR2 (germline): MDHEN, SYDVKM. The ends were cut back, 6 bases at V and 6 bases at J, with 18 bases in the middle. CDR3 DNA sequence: TGTGCCAGCAGGGGAGCGACAGCCTCTGGCGAGCAGTACTTC. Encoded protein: CASRGATASGEQYF.

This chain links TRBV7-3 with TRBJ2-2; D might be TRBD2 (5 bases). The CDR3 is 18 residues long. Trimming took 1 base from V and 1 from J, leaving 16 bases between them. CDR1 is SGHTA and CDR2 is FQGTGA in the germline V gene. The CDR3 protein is CASSLKRMGALNTGELFF. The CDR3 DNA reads TGTGCCAGCAGCTTAAAGAGGATGGGAGCCCTGAACACCGGGGAGCTGTTTTTT.

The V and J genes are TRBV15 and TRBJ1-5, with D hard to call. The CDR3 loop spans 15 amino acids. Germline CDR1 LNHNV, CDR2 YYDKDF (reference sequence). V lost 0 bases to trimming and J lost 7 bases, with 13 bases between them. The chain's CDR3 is CATSRDTQLGQPQHF. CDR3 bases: TGTGCCACCAGCAGAGATACTCAATTGGGACAGCCCCAGCATTTT. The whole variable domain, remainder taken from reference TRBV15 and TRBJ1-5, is DAMVIQNPRYQVTQFGKPVTLSCSQTLNHNVMYWYQQKSSQAPKLLFHYYDKDFNNEADTPDNFQSRRPNTSFCFLDIRSPGLGDTAMYLCATSRDTQLGQPQHFGDGTRLSIL.

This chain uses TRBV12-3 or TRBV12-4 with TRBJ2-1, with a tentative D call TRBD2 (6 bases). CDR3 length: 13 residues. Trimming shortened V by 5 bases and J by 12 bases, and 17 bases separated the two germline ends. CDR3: CASSAGNREWQFF. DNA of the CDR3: TGTGCCAGCAGTGCGGGAAATAGGGAATGGCAGTTCTTC.

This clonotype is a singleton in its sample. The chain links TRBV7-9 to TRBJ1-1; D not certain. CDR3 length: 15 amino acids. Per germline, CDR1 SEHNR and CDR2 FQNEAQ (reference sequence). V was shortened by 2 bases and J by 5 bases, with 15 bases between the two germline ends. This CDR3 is CASSLQYNRNTEAFF. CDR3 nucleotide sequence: TGTGCCAGCAGCTTACAGTACAATCGGAATACTGAAGCTTTCTTT.

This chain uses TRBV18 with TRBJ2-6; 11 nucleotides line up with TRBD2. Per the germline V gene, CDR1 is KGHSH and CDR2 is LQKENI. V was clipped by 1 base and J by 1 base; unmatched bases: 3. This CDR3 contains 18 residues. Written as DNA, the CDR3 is TGTGCCAGCTCACCACTTACTAGCGGGAGTTCTGGGGCCAACGTCCTGACTTTC. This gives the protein CASSPLTSGSSGANVLTF.

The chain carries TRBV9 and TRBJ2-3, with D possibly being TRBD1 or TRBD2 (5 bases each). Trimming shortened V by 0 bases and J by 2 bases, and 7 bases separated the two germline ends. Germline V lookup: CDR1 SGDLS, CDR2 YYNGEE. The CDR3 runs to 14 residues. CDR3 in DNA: TGTGCCAGCAGCGTAGGGGGACCCACAGATACGCAGTATTTT. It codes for CASSVGGPTDTQYF. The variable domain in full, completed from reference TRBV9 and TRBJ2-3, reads DSGVTQTPKHLITATGQRVTLRCSPRSGDLSVYWYQQSLDQGLQFLIQYYNGEERAKGNILERFSAQQFPDLHSELNLSSLELGDSALYFCASSVGGPTDTQYFGPGTRLTVL.

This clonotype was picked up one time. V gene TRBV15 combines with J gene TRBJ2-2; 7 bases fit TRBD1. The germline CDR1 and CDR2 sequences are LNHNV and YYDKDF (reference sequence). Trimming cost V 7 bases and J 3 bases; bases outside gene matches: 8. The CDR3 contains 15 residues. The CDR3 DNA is TGTGCCACCAAACCGGGACAGACATACACCGGGGAGCTGTTTTTT. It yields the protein CATKPGQTYTGELFF.

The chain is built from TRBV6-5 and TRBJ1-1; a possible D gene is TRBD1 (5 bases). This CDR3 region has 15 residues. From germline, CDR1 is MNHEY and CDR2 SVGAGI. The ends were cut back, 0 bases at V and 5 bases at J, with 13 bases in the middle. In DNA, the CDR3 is TGTGCCAGCAGTTACTCCCCTGGGGGATGGACTGAAGCTTTCTTT. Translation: CASSYSPGGWTEAFF.

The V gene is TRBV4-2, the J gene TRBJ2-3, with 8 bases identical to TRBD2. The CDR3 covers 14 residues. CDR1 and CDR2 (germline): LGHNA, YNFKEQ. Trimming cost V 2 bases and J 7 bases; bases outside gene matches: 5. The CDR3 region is CASSQSIAGNTQYF. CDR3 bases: TGTGCCAGCAGCCAATCTATAGCGGGAAATACGCAGTATTTT.

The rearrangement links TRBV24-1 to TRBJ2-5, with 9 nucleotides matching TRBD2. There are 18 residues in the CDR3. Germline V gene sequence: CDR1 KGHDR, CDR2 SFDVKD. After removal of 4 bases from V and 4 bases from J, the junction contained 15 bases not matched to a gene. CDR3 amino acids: CATSEYRGSGRRRETQYF. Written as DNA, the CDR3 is TGTGCCACCAGTGAGTATAGGGGTAGCGGGAGACGTCGAGAGACCCAGTACTTC.

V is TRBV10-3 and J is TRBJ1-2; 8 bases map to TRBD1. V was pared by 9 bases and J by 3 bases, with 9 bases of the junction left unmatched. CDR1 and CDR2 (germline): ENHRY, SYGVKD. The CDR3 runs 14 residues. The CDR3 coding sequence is TGTGCCATACTTCGGACAGGGAGAGACTATGGCTACACCTTC. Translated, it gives CAILRTGRDYGYTF.

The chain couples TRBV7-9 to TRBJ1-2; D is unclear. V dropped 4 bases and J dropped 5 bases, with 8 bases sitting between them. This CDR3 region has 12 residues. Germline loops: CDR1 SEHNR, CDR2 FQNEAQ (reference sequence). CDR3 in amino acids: CASSSQEYGYTF. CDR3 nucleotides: TGTGCCAGCAGCTCCCAGGAATATGGCTACACCTTC.

The CDR3 reads CATSSGGGYTF. DNA of the CDR3: TGTGCCACCAGTTCGGGAGGTGGCTACACCTTC. V is TRBV24-1 and J is TRBJ1-2; no reliable D call. Germline values: CDR1 KGHDR, CDR2 SFDVKD. The length of the CDR3 is 11 residues. V shed 6 bases and J shed 7 bases, with 8 bases lying between them.